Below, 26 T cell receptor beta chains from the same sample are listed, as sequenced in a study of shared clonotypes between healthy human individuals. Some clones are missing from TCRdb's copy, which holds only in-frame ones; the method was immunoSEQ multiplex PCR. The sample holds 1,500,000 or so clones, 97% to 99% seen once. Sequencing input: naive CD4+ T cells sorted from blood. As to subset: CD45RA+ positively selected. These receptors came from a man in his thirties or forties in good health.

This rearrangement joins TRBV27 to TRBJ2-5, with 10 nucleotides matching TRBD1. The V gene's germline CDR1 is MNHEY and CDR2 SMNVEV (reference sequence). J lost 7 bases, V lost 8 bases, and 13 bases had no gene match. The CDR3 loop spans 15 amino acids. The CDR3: CASGAGQGTKRTQYF. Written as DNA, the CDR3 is TGTGCCAGCGGCGCGGGACAGGGGACCAAGAGGACCCAGTACTTC.

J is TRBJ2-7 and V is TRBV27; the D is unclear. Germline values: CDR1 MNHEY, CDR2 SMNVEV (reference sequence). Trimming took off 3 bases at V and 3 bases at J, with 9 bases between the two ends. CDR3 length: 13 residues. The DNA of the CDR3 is TGTGCCAGCAGTTTTTTTTTCGGCTACGAGCAGTACTTC. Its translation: CASSFFFGYEQYF.

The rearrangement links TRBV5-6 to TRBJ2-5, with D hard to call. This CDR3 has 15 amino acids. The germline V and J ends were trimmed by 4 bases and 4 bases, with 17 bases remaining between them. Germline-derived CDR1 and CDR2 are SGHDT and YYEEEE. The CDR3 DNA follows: TGTGCCAGCAGCCACGAGATGGCGGCGCGAGAGACCCAGTACTTC. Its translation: CASSHEMAARETQYF.

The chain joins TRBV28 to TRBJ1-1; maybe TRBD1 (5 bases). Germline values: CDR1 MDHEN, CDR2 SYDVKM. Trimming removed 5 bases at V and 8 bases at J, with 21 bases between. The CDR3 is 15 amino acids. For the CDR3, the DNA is TGTGCCAGCAGTGTAGCCTCTCCGGGCCGGGGGGAAGCTTTCTTT. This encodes CASSVASPGRGEAFF.

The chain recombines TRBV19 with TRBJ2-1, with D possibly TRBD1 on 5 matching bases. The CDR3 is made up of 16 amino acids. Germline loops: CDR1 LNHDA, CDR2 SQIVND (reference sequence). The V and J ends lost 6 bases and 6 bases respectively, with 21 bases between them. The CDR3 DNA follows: TGTGCCAGTAGGACCTCTGGGGCGACGTTCGGCAATGAGCAGTTCTTC. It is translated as CASRTSGATFGNEQFF.

The DNA of the CDR3 is TGTGCCAGCAGCTGGGGACTAGCGGGAGCGGGTGAGACCCAGTACTTC. This translates into CASSWGLAGAGETQYF. The chain has TRBV7-2 and TRBJ2-5; TRBD2 agrees at 14 bases. Germline lookup yields CDR1 SGHTA and CDR2 FQGNSA. The ends lost 4 bases at V and 5 bases at J; junction bases unmatched: 6. This CDR3 has 16 residues.

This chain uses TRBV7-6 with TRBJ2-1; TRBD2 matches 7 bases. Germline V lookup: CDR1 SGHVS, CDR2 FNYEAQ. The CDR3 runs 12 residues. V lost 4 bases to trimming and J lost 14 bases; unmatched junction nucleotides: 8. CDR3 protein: CASSSSAGLEFF. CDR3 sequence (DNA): TGTGCCAGCAGCTCCTCAGCGGGATTGGAGTTCTTC.

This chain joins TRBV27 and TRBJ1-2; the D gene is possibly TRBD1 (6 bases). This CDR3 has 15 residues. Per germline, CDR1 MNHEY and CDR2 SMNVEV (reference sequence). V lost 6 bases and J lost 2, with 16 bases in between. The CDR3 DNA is TGTGCCAGCAGAGCGCATGGACAGTTAAACTATGGCTACACCTTC. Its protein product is CASRAHGQLNYGYTF.

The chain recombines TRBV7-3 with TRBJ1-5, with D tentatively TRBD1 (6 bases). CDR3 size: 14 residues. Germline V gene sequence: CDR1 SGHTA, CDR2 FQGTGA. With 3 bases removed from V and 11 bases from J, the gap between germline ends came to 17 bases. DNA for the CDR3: TGTGCCAGCAGCTTCGGAGGACAGTTTAGAGCCCAGCATTTT. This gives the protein CASSFGGQFRAQHF.

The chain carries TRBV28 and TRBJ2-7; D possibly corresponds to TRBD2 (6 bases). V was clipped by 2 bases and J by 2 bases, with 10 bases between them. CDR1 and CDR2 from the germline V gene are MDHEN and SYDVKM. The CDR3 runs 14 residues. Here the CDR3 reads CASSLTRETYEQYF. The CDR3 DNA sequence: TGTGCCAGCAGTTTAACGCGGGAAACCTACGAGCAGTACTTC.

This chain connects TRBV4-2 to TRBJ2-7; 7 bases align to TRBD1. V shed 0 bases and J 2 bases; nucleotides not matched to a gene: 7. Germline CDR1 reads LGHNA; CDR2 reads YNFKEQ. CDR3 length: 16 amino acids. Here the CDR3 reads CASSQDLGGDPYEQYF. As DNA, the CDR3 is TGTGCCAGCAGCCAAGATTTAGGGGGCGATCCCTACGAGCAGTACTTC.

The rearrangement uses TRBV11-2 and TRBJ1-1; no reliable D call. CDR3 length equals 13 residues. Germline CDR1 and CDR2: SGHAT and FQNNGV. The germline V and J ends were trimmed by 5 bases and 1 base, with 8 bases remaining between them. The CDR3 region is CASSISTNTEAFF. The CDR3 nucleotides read TGTGCCAGCAGCATATCTACGAACACTGAAGCTTTCTTT.

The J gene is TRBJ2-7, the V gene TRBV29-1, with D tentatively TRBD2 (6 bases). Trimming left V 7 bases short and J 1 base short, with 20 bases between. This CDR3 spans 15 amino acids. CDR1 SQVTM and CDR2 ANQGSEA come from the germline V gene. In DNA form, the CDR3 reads TGCAGCGGGGAAACCGTGGTGGGGGGTTCCTACGAGCAGTACTTC. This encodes CSGETVVGGSYEQYF.

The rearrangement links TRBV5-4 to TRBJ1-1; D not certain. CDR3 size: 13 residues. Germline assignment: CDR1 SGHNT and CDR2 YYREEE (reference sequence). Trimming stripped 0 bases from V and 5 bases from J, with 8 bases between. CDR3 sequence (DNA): TGTGCCAGCAGCTTGGGTTTCGGGACTGAAGCTTTCTTT. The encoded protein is CASSLGFGTEAFF.

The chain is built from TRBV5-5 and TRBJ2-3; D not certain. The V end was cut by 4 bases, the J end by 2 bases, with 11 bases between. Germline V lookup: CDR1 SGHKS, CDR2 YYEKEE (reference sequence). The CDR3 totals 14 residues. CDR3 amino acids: CASSPMPSTDTQYF. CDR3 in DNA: TGTGCCAGCAGCCCCATGCCATCCACAGATACGCAGTATTTT.

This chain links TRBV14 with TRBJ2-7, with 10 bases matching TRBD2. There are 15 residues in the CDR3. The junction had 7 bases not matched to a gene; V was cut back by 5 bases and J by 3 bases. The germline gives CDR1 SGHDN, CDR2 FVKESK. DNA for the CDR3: TGTGCCAGCAGCGGACGGACTAGCGGATTCTACGAGCAGTACTTC. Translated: CASSGRTSGFYEQYF.

CDR3 sequence: CASSASEGETQYF. The CDR3 DNA follows: TGTGCCAGCTCAGCCTCAGAGGGAGAGACCCAGTACTTC. V gene TRBV18 combines with J gene TRBJ2-5, with a tentative D call TRBD2 (5 bases). The length of the CDR3 is 13 residues. The V end was cut by 5 bases, the J end by 4 bases, with 11 bases between. Germline CDR1 is KGHSH and CDR2 is LQKENI.

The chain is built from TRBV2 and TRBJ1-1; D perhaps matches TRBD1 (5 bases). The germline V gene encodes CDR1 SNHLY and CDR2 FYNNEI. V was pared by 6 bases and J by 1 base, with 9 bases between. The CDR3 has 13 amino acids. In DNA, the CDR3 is TGTGCCAGCAGGGGCAGGGAGAACACTGAAGCTTTCTTT. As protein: CASRGRENTEAFF. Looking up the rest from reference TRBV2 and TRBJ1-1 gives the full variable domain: EPEVTQTPSHQVTQMGQEVILRCVPISNHLYFYWYRQILGQKVEFLVSFYNNEISEKSEIFDDQFSVERPDGSNFTLKIRSTKLEDSAMYFCASRGRENTEAFFGQGTRLTVV.

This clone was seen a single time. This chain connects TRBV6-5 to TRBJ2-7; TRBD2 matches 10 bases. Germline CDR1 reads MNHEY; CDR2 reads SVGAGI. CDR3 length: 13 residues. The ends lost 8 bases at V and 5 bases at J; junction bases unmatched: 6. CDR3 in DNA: TGTGCCAGCGCCCAGCGGGGGGGTGACGAGCAGTACTTC. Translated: CASAQRGGDEQYF.

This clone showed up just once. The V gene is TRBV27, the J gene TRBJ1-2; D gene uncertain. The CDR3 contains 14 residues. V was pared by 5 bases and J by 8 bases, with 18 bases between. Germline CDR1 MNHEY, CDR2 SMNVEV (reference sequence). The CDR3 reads CASSPRQARRGYTF. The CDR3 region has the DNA TGTGCCAGCAGTCCGCGGCAGGCCCGGAGGGGCTACACCTTC.

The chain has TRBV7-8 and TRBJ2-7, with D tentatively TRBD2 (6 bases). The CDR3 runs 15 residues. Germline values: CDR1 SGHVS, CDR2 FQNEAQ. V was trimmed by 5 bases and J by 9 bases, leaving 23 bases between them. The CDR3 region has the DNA TGTGCCAGCAGCCTAGGCAGGAGGGAATCCGTTGGGCAGTACTTC. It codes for CASSLGRRESVGQYF.

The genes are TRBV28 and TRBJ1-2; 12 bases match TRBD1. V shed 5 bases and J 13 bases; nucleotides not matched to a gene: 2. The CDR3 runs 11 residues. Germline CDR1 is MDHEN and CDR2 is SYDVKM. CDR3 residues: CASSGDRGPTF. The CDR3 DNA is TGTGCCAGCAGTGGGGACAGGGGGCCCACCTTC.

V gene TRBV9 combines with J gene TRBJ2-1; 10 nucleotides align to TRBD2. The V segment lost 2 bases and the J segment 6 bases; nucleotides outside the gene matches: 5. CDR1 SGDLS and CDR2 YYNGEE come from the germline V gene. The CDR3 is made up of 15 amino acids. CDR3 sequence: CASSVAPSGSNEQFF. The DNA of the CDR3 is TGTGCCAGCAGCGTGGCGCCTAGCGGGAGCAATGAGCAGTTCTTC.

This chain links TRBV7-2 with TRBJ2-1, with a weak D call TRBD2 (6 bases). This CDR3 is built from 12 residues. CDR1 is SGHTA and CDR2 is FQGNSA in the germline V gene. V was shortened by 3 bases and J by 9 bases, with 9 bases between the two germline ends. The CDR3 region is CASSLSGFEQFF. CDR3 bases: TGTGCCAGCAGCTTGAGCGGGTTTGAGCAGTTCTTC.

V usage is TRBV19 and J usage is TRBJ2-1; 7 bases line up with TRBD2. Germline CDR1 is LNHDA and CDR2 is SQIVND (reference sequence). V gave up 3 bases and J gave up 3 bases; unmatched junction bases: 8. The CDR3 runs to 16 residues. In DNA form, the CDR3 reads TGTGCCAGTAGTATCATCGGGGGGTCGAACTACAATGAGCAGTTCTTC. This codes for CASSIIGGSNYNEQFF. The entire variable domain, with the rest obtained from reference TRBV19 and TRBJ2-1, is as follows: DGGITQSPKYLFRKEGQNVTLSCEQNLNHDAMYWYRQDPGQGLRLIYYSQIVNDFQKGDIAEGYSVSREKKESFPLTVTSAQKNPTAFYLCASSIIGGSNYNEQFFGPGTRLTVL.

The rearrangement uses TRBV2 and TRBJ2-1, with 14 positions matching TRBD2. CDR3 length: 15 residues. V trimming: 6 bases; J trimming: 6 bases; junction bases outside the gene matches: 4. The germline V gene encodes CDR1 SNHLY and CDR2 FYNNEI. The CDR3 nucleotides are TGTGCCAGCAGGGGGACTAGCGGGAGCCTCAATGAGCAGTTCTTC. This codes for CASRGTSGSLNEQFF. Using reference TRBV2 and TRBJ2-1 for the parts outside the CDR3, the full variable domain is EPEVTQTPSHQVTQMGQEVILRCVPISNHLYFYWYRQILGQKVEFLVSFYNNEISEKSEIFDDQFSVERPDGSNFTLKIRSTKLEDSAMYFCASRGTSGSLNEQFFGPGTRLTVL.